Described below is a single T cell receptor (beta chain) sequence and its context. This specimen comes from a study of technical replicates of blood from a few donors. The V end was cut by 5 bases, the J end by 5 bases, with 16 bases between. The CDR3 runs 15 residues. CDR1 SGHNT and CDR2 YENEEA come from the germline V gene. The repertoire was sequenced with immunoSEQ multiplex PCR; TCRdb's copy has only in-frame clones and lacks some. This table holds just under 60,000 clones, around 92% found once. V and J are TRBV11-3 and TRBJ2-1; the D gene is possibly TRBD2 (5 bases). This TCR derives from a human donor in good health. Some clones in this sample may be carry-over from other donors' samples. Sequencing input: PBMCs. This CDR3 is CASSPRGISNNEQFF. In DNA form, the CDR3 reads TGTGCCAGCAGCCCCCGGGGAATCTCGAACAATGAGCAGTTCTTC.